One T cell receptor (beta chain) is described in this entry. The antigen it binds to is not known. No base qualities exist here, and no much larger clone lies one base off it. The time point tag for this specimen amounts to: about 28 days (+/-7) after the second vaccine dose. Because spike-specific TCR depth and breadth did not differ between the two schedules, AZD1222 recipients who got a second dose at roughly 4 weeks were pooled with those who got a second dose at roughly 12 weeks. Vaccinee samples came from UK trials COV001 and COV002, including a single-blind randomized controlled phase 2/3 trial of AZD1222 (ChAdOx1 nCoV-19) in healthy adults. Trial participant PBMC samples were collected at day 0 and day 28 after the second dose for TCRbeta chain sequencing. This entry belongs to a study of T cell responses to AZD1222 COVID-19 vaccine (dated by TCRdb to 2020 to 2022). General notes on the study: A total of 233 trial participants underwent TCR sequencing, of whom 200 to 220 received two doses of AZD1222 and around 25 received two doses of the MenACWY control vaccine. Trial participants were enrolled by age into 18-55, 56-69 and 70-plus year subgroups, with about 150, 27 and 61 TCR-sequenced participants respectively.

From the cysteine up to the phenylalanine, the CDR3 has a length of 15 residues. Of the read, only the CDR3 DNA is kept; its 45 bases are in frame from base 1. The CDR1 and CDR2 encoded by the germline V gene are SGHDN and FVKESK. V loses 3 bases at its end and J loses 5 bases; junction bases beyond the gene matches: 6. What the research found in general, with its limitations: Conclusions about previously exposed vaccinees are limited, since just six AZD1222 recipients were seropositive for SARS-CoV-2 at baseline. Vaccine-associated CD4 TCRs spanned the whole spike protein, with dominant responses in regions 160-218 and 743-854. Participants were mostly white British, with more females than males. The authors suggested clonal diversity may have been underestimated. The 56-69-year group was small, and its depth increase did not reach significance, likely because of low power. Epitopes outside the regions mutated in the B.1.351 and B.1.1.7 variants were reportedly recognized by nearly half of the unique spike-specific TCRs. A significant rise in spike-specific TCR breadth and depth was observed after two AZD1222 doses relative to day 0 and relative to MenACWY recipients. Because no samples from the day 14 peak response were available, repertoires could be characterized only after the peak T cell response.

The CDR3 regions of human TCRbeta chains were subjected to immunosequencing. Per the source publication's procedure: Repertoire TCRs were matched against a reference library of SARS-CoV-2-specific TCRs generated with the MIRA antigen-specificity platform. Breadth was defined as the fraction of unique TCRs that were SARS-CoV-2-associated, and depth was defined as the fraction of total T cells that were SARS-CoV-2-associated. Using the MIRA data, every spike-specific TCR was mapped to the spike region that the TCR reacted to and assigned to either a CD4 or a CD8 class. Log10-transformed breadth and depth values were compared by one-way ANOVA with Sidak's multiple comparisons tests. The immuneACCESS repertoire file appears here via TCRdb, limited to in-frame rearrangements. These files lack a portion of the clones; in checked studies, under half of the deficit traces to unresolved V genes, and the cause of the others is not known. The V and J calls and clone size are taken from that table; D and trimming were inferred from the DNA. The sample profile shows about 120,000 clones; around 86% of them were found once. In total, the top ten clones hold less than 3.5% of the sample.

This receptor was taken from an adult who received the AZD1222 COVID-19 vaccine. The specimen comprised peripheral blood, sampled 28 days after the second AZD1222 dose. The sequence is built from TRBV14 and TRBJ1-3; 8 junctional bases match TRBD1. Here is the DNA: TGTGCCAGCAGCCATCTCCGGGACAGGCGAAACACCATATATTTT. The encoded protein is CASSHLRDRRNTIYF.